Sequencing of this T cell receptor (beta chain) was carried out in a study of blood T cell repertoires in COVID-19. Study overall: Sources were T cells, B-cell-depleted T cells, or PBMCs; the material itself was cDNA or gDNA.

The repertoire was sequenced with immunoSEQ multiplex PCR; TCRdb's copy has only in-frame clones and lacks some. The sample holds 150,000 to 200,000 clones; approximately 80% are singletons and the top ten take 6%. This CDR3 comprises 17 residues. Trimming removed 0 bases from V and 0 bases from J; junction bases left unmatched: 5. Germline CDR1 reads ENHRY; CDR2 reads SYGVKD. This rearrangement joins TRBV10-3 to TRBJ1-1, with 9 nucleotides matching TRBD1. The origin of this receptor is a man in his forties or fifties who had recovered from COVID-19. The source material was PBMCs or T cells enriched from blood (not recorded which). In DNA form, the CDR3 reads TGTGCCATCAGTGAGTCCTTAGGACAGGGGATGAACACTGAAGCTTTCTTT. Its translation is CAISESLGQGMNTEAFF.